The rows below give T cell receptor beta chains drawn from one sample of a study of tumor-infiltrating lymphocytes in localized non-small cell lung cancer. Assay: immunoSEQ multiplex PCR; the TCRdb copy retains only in-frame clones and omits some. The table shows about 14,000 clones, with roughly 70% occurring only once. The sequencing input was lung tumor tissue. The receptor set was obtained from a human donor with non-small cell lung cancer. Each CDR3 is given with its conserved first and last residue. The order of the fields is D gene, V gene, clone size, J gene, CDR3 protein, CDR3 DNA. A D gene is named only where the DNA matches it firmly. Expanded clones get a size class; other rows say once, few or many, or leave the size out.

TRBD2	TRBV5-1	-	TRBJ2-1	CASSSLVAGSINEQFF	TGCGCCAGCAGCTCTCTAGTAGCGGGGTCCATAAATGAGCAGTTCTTC
-	TRBV6-6	-	TRBJ2-2	CASSQTATGELFF	TGTGCCAGCAGTCAGACAGCCACCGGGGAGCTGTTTTTT
TRBD2	TRBV29-1	few	TRBJ2-3	CSVGLAVITDTQYF	TGCAGCGTTGGACTAGCGGTAATCACAGATACGCAGTATTTT
TRBD1	TRBV5-4	-	TRBJ2-1	CASSLSQGAIDNEQFF	TGTGCCAGCAGCCTGTCCCAGGGGGCGATTGACAATGAGCAGTTCTTC
-	TRBV14	-	TRBJ1-1	CGSTPDGPAMNTEAFF	TGTGGCAGCACCCCAGACGGTCCAGCCATGAACACTGAAGCTTTCTTT
-	TRBV18	-	TRBJ2-3	CASSPPWGTDTQYF	TGTGCCAGCTCACCACCGTGGGGCACAGATACGCAGTATTTT
-	TRBV6-5	-	TRBJ1-2	CASSQGGGYTF	TGTGCCAGCAGCCAAGGGGGTGGCTACACCTTC
-	TRBV10-2	-	TRBJ1-1	CASSEYQGNTEAFF	TGCGCCAGCAGTGAGTACCAGGGGAACACTGAAGCTTTCTTT
-	TRBV20-1	-	TRBJ1-2	CSPSRVGYTF	TGCAGTCCCTCCAGGGTCGGCTACACCTTC
TRBD1	TRBV7-2	-	TRBJ2-7	CASSLGGGTGGYEQYF	TGTGCCAGCAGCTTAGGTGGAGGGACAGGGGGGTACGAGCAGTACTTC
-	TRBV6-1	-	TRBJ1-3	CASSEGGRGALENTIYF	TGTGCCAGCAGTGAAGGAGGACGGGGGGCGCTTGAAAACACCATATATTTT
TRBD1	TRBV2	-	TRBJ1-2	CASSEEGDSYGYTF	TGTGCCAGCAGTGAAGAAGGGGACAGCTATGGCTACACCTTC
-	TRBV5-4	-	TRBJ2-2	CASSLGQAGGELFF	TGTGCCAGCAGCTTGGGACAGGCGGGCGGGGAGCTGTTTTTT
TRBD2	TRBV6-1	once	TRBJ2-4	CASSEGEGTSKNIQYF	TGTGCCAGCAGTGAAGGGGAGGGGACTTCCAAAAACATTCAGTACTTC
TRBD1	TRBV6-1	-	TRBJ1-2	CASSGTGASGYTF	TGTGCCAGCAGTGGGACAGGGGCGAGTGGCTACACCTTC
-	TRBV11-2	-	TRBJ2-7	CASSLAREPPGEQYF	TGTGCCAGCAGCTTGGCCAGAGAGCCACCGGGGGAGCAGTACTTC
TRBD2	TRBV7-3	-	TRBJ2-1	CASSGTSGGNEQFF	TGTGCCAGCAGCGGGACTAGCGGGGGCAATGAGCAGTTCTTC
-	TRBV19	-	TRBJ1-2	CASSLSRTRATYGYTF	TGTGCCAGTAGTCTGTCAAGGACAAGGGCCACCTATGGCTACACCTTC
TRBD1	TRBV27	-	TRBJ2-6	CASSSTGGGPSGANVLTF	TGTGCCAGCAGTTCCACAGGGGGCGGCCCGTCTGGGGCCAACGTCCTGACTTTC
-	TRBV7-6	-	TRBJ2-2	CASSLGAGTNTGELFF	TGTGCCAGCAGCTTAGGAGCCGGGACAAACACCGGGGAGCTGTTTTTT
-	TRBV14	-	TRBJ1-4	CASSGQINEKLFF	TGTGCCAGCAGTGGACAGATAAATGAAAAACTGTTTTTT
-	TRBV27	-	TRBJ2-2	CASSSLGGDGTGELFF	TGTGCCAGCAGTTCGTTAGGCGGGGATGGCACCGGGGAGCTGTTTTTT